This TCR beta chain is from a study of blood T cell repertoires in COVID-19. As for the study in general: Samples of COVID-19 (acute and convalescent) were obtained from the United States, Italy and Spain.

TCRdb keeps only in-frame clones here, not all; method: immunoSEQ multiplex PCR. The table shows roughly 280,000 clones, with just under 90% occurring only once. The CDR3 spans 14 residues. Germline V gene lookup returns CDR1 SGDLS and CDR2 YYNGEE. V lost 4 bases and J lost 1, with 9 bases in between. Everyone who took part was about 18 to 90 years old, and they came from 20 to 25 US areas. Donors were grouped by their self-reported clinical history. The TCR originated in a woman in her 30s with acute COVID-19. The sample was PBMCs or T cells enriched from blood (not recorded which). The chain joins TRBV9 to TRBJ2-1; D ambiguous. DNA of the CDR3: TGTGCCAGCAGCCCCCAGGTGTCCTACAATGAGCAGTTCTTC. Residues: CASSPQVSYNEQFF.